This T cell receptor (beta chain) was observed in a study of T-cell memory formation after mild COVID-19. Findings of the study overall: The appearance of some responding clones in pre-infection memory suggested that cross-reactive memory joined.

Of note for this clonotype: Its antigen is unidentified.

Trimming cost V 2 bases and J 5 bases, with 6 bases left between them. Germline values: CDR1 ENHRY, CDR2 SYGVKD. This CDR3 is 13 amino acids long. With constant-segment primers, 5'RACE yielded cDNA libraries of TCR alpha and TCR beta that carried sample barcodes and UMIs. TCRdb itself ran the 5' RACE reads through MiXCR, one entry per CDR3 protein. The sample yields approximately 350,000 distinct CDR3 sequences, 10% to 15% seen once. The sequenced sample was PBMCs or a T cell subset sorted from them (not recorded which). This TCR was recovered from a man aged 18 to 29 who had mild COVID-19 (a few samples of this study predate the infection). Cell type and time point are not known. The V call is TRBV10-3, the J call TRBJ2-2, with D hard to call. CDR3 in DNA: TGTGCCATCAGTGAGACGGGTACCGGGGAGCTGTTTTTT. Protein sequence: CAISETGTGELFF.